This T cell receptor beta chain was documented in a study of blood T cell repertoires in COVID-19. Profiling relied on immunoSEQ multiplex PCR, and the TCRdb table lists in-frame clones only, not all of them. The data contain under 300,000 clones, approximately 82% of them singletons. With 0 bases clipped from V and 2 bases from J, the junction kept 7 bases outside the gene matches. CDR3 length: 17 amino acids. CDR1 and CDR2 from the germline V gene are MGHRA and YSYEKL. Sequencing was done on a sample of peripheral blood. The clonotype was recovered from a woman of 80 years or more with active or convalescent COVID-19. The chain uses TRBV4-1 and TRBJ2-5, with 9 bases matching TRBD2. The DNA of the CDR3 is TGCGCCAGCAGCCAAGATACGTCTAGCGGGAAACAAGAGACCCAGTACTTC. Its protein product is CASSQDTSSGKQETQYF.